One T cell receptor (beta chain) is described in this entry. Its antigen is still unknown. The CDR3 is 14 amino acids. CDR1 and CDR2 from the germline V gene are PRHDT and FYEKMQ (reference sequence). V was clipped by 6 bases and J by 0 bases, with 11 bases between them. Via CD45RO/CCR7/CD25/CD127/CD95/CD27, cells of the CD4+ naive, central memory, regulatory and stem cell-like memory subsets were sorted. Each of the sorted populations had a purity greater than 98%. Isolated RNA was reverse transcribed in full, so expressed TCRB transcripts were sequenced. TCRdb's table, derived via immunoSEQ multiplex PCR, lists solely in-frame clones and lacks some. The sample lists under 200,000 clones, about 9.1% occurring once. The data derive from a study of beta chain features in type 1 diabetes. Study-wide results and limits: Equally in patients and controls, PCR might preferentially amplify shorter templates.

The TCR originated in a woman under 30 in good health. The sample taken for sequencing was central memory CD4+ T cells from blood. The V and J genes are TRBV13 and TRBJ1-1, with TRBD1 as a possible D gene (6 bases). CDR3 nucleotide sequence: TGTGCCAGCAGAATTACAGGGATGAACACTGAAGCTTTCTTT. Translating it yields CASRITGMNTEAFF.